Below are 22 T cell receptor beta chains sequenced from a single sample in a study of response to subunit inactivated influenza vaccine. TCRdb reprocessed the RT-PCR reads with MiXCR, giving one entry per CDR3 protein. The sample consists of roughly 190,000 distinct CDR3 sequences, 9.5% to 15% of them appearing once. Separately, the same data were catalogued under a study of T cells expressing NK-cell markers. From that report: The TCR beta cDNA came from 5'RACE template switching with UMIs.

The source material was CD8+ T cells sorted from PBMCs, sampled 11 to 12 days after vaccination. The receptors derive from a man aged 45 to 65 who received an inactivated influenza vaccine.

The rearrangement joins TRBV4-2 to TRBJ2-7; 7 positions agree with TRBD1. This CDR3 spans 15 amino acids. The V segment lost 2 bases and the J segment 4 bases; nucleotides outside the gene matches: 8. Per germline, CDR1 LGHNA and CDR2 YNFKEQ. CDR3 amino acids: CASSQRKGAGYEQYF. CDR3 DNA: TGTGCCAGCAGCCAACGGAAGGGGGCCGGGTACGAGCAGTACTTC.

This clonotype was found a few times. The chain has TRBV5-6 and TRBJ1-1; D not resolved. The CDR3 totals 13 residues. The V gene's germline CDR1 is SGHDT and CDR2 YYEEEE. V lost 7 bases to trimming and J lost 4 bases, with 14 bases between them. CDR3: CASAIFPSTEAFF. The CDR3 nucleotides read TGTGCCAGCGCGATTTTCCCTTCCACTGAAGCTTTCTTT.

Many counts were recorded for this clonotype. The V and J genes are TRBV3-1 and TRBJ2-3, with D uncertain. CDR1 LGHDT and CDR2 YNNKEL come from the germline V gene (reference sequence). The V end was cut by 1 base, the J end by 3 bases, with 8 bases between. This CDR3 contains 14 residues. CDR3 DNA: TGTGCCAGCAGCCAAGCAGGTGCTACAGATACGCAGTATTTT. This translates into CASSQAGATDTQYF.

The J gene is TRBJ2-4, the V gene TRBV20-1; the match to TRBD2 covers 10 bases. Germline V gene data show CDR1 as DFQATT and CDR2 as SNEGSKA (reference sequence). After removal of 2 bases from V and 7 bases from J, the junction contained 11 bases not matched to a gene. CDR3 size: 16 residues. CDR3 region: CSARLIAGGEWNIQYF. The CDR3 bases are TGCAGTGCTAGACTTATAGCGGGGGGCGAATGGAACATTCAGTACTTC.

This clonotype was recorded a few times. The rearrangement joins TRBV2 to TRBJ2-4; TRBD1 is a possible D gene (5 bases). CDR1 and CDR2 from the germline V gene are SNHLY and FYNNEI. The length of the CDR3 is 16 residues. Trimming took 6 bases from V and 0 from J, leaving 15 bases between them. The CDR3, as DNA: TGTGCCAGCAGCCAGACTGACAGTTTAGCCAAAAACATTCAGTACTTC. Translating it yields CASSQTDSLAKNIQYF.

This clonotype came up a few times. The chain combines TRBV11-1 with TRBJ2-1, with D tentatively TRBD1 (6 bases). The V and J ends lost 5 bases and 8 bases respectively, with 19 bases between them. CDR1 SGHAT and CDR2 FQDESV come from the germline V gene (reference sequence). CDR3 size: 15 residues. In DNA form, the CDR3 reads TGTGCCAGCAGCGAGCACAGGGTTCAAACATATGAGCAGTTCTTC. This sequence encodes CASSEHRVQTYEQFF.

This clonotype was observed many times. This sequence joins TRBV28 and TRBJ1-4; D unclear. This CDR3 spans 15 amino acids. The V gene's germline CDR1 is MDHEN and CDR2 SYDVKM. The V end was cut by 3 bases, the J end by 6 bases, with 14 bases between. CDR3 amino acids: CASSFPSWAHEKLFF. DNA of the CDR3: TGTGCCAGCAGTTTCCCTAGCTGGGCTCATGAAAAACTGTTTTTT.

This clonotype was counted ten times or more. This chain connects TRBV29-1 to TRBJ2-5; 7 bases are a match to TRBD2. The V segment lost 4 bases and the J segment 2 bases; nucleotides outside the gene matches: 10. Germline CDR1 reads SQVTM; CDR2 reads ANQGSEA. This CDR3 is 15 amino acids long. This chain's CDR3 is CSVVPLGGGQETQYF. The CDR3 nucleotides read TGCAGCGTTGTTCCCCTTGGGGGGGGTCAAGAGACCCAGTACTTC.

The J gene is TRBJ2-1, the V gene TRBV7-6; D possibly corresponds to TRBD1 (6 bases). The germline V and J ends were trimmed by 7 bases and 2 bases, with 9 bases remaining between them. Germline V lookup: CDR1 SGHVS, CDR2 FNYEAQ. The CDR3 is 13 amino acids. CDR3 in DNA: TGTGCCAGCACCCCAGGGGCCTACAATGAGCAGTTCTTC. Translation gives CASTPGAYNEQFF. The variable domain in full, completed from reference TRBV7-6 and TRBJ2-1, reads GAGVSQSPRYKVTKRGQDVALRCDPISGHVSLYWYRQALGQGPEFLTYFNYEAQQDKSGLPNDRFSAERPEGSISTLTIQRTEQRDSAMYRCASTPGAYNEQFFGPGTRLTVL.

This chain links TRBV28 with TRBJ2-1; possibly TRBD2 for D (6 bases). V lost 9 bases, J lost 4 bases, and 22 bases lay in between. From germline, CDR1 is MDHEN and CDR2 SYDVKM. CDR3 length equals 16 residues. CDR3 nucleotides: TGTGCCAGTAAAACCATCCGCGGGGCGGCTTACAATGAGCAGTTCTTC. Encoded protein: CASKTIRGAAYNEQFF. Based on the CDR3 plus reference TRBV28 and TRBJ2-1, the full variable domain is DVKVTQSSRYLVKRTGEKVFLECVQDMDHENMFWYRQDPGLGLRLIYFSYDVKMKEKGDIPEGYSVSREKKERFSLILESASTNQTSMYLCASKTIRGAAYNEQFFGPGTRLTVL.

This clonotype has a handful of counts. CDR3 coding DNA: TGTGCCTGGAGTCCGGGGTCCAACTATGGCTACACCTTC. It encodes CAWSPGSNYGYTF. V is TRBV30 and J is TRBJ1-2; no reliable D call. Trimming stripped 2 bases from V and 2 bases from J, with 9 bases between. The CDR3 extends over 13 amino acids. CDR1 is GTSNPN, CDR2 SVGIG, per germline (reference sequence).

This clonotype appeared a few times. This sequence joins TRBV6-2 or TRBV6-3 and TRBJ2-2, with D possibly TRBD2 on 6 matching bases. The CDR3 has 16 amino acids. CDR1 and CDR2 from the germline V gene are MNHEY and SVGEGT. V was clipped by 2 bases and J by 7 bases, with 17 bases between them. The CDR3 nucleotides read TGTGCCAGCAGTTACACGGGACTCTCTATAGGCGGGGAGCTGTTTTTT. Protein: CASSYTGLSIGGELFF.

This clonotype was observed a few times. The genes are TRBV11-1 and TRBJ2-7, with 8 bases fitting TRBD2. The germline CDR1 and CDR2 sequences are SGHAT and FQDESV (reference sequence). The CDR3 contains 18 residues. The V gene end was trimmed by 5 bases and the J gene end by 0 bases; junction bases not matched to a gene: 15. The CDR3 nucleotides are TGTGCCAGCAGCCACGGAGTAGCGGGGAAAATGAGCTCCTACGAGCAGTACTTC. It translates to CASSHGVAGKMSSYEQYF.

The chain employs TRBV4-3 and TRBJ1-5; D is possibly TRBD1 (5 bases). CDR1 and CDR2 (germline): LGHNA, YSLEER. CDR3 length: 17 residues. Trimming stripped 0 bases from V and 1 base from J, with 13 bases between. For the CDR3, the DNA is TGCGCCAGCAGCCAAGATATAACAGGTCTCAGCAATCAGCCCCAGCATTTT. It translates to CASSQDITGLSNQPQHF.

The chain has TRBV6-5 and TRBJ1-1, with unresolved D. Trimming cost V 2 bases and J 2 bases, with 12 bases left between them. The germline CDR1 and CDR2 sequences are MNHEY and SVGAGI. The CDR3 runs 15 residues. The chain's CDR3 is CASSYKERSNTEAFF. The CDR3 region has the DNA TGTGCCAGCAGTTACAAAGAGAGGAGCAACACTGAAGCTTTCTTT.

This clonotype has more than one count but fewer than ten. The gene calls are TRBV7-9 and TRBJ2-1; 8 bases are shared with TRBD2. The ends lost 3 bases at V and 7 bases at J; junction bases unmatched: 5. The CDR3 length is 14 residues. Germline values: CDR1 SEHNR, CDR2 FQNEAQ (reference sequence). CDR3 sequence (DNA): TGTGCCAGCAGCTTCGCGGGAGGAGAAAATGAGCAGTTCTTC. Translating it yields CASSFAGGENEQFF.

The chain joins TRBV4-3 to TRBJ2-2, with D unresolved. Trimming shortened V by 3 bases and J by 0 bases, and 14 bases separated the two germline ends. The germline CDR1 and CDR2 sequences are LGHNA and YSLEER. This CDR3 spans 17 amino acids. The CDR3 DNA is TGCGCCAGCAGCCATGGTCGGGTACAAGCGAACACCGGGGAGCTGTTTTTT. It encodes CASSHGRVQANTGELFF.

This chain joins TRBV29-1 and TRBJ2-7; 11 bases are shared with TRBD2. CDR1 and CDR2 (germline): SQVTM, ANQGSEA. The CDR3 totals 16 residues. The trim removed 3 bases at V and 2 bases at J, leaving 9 bases unmatched. CDR3 amino acids: CSVERGLAGGPYEQYF. CDR3 DNA: TGCAGCGTTGAGAGGGGTCTAGCGGGAGGTCCCTACGAGCAGTACTTC.

This clonotype was seen ten or more times. The chain carries TRBV7-8 and TRBJ2-1, with 10 bases aligning to TRBD2. V was pared by 5 bases and J by 5 bases, with 6 bases of the junction left unmatched. CDR1 SGHVS and CDR2 FQNEAQ come from the germline V gene. The CDR3 spans 15 residues. The CDR3, as DNA: TGTGCCAGCAGCCGATTAGCGGGGGGCGACAATGAGCAGTTCTTC. Residues: CASSRLAGGDNEQFF.

The chain carries TRBV6-5 and TRBJ1-1, with D perhaps TRBD1 (5 bases). The CDR3 is 14 residues long. The V gene lost 2 bases and the J gene lost 4 bases, with 11 bases spanning the gap. In germline, CDR1 is MNHEY, CDR2 SVGAGI. This CDR3 is CASSYPGRSTEAFF. CDR3 bases: TGTGCCAGCAGTTACCCGGGACGGAGCACTGAAGCTTTCTTT.

This clonotype was seen a few times. V and J are TRBV29-1 and TRBJ1-2, with 10 positions matching TRBD1. The CDR3 covers 14 residues. Germline assignment: CDR1 SQVTM and CDR2 ANQGSEA. J lost 4 bases, V lost 4 bases, and 6 bases had no gene match. The CDR3 is CSVVRDRGIYGYTF. Here the CDR3 DNA reads TGCAGCGTTGTTCGGGACAGGGGAATCTATGGCTACACCTTC.

This clonotype was counted ten times or more. This chain uses TRBV15 with TRBJ1-2; D gene ambiguous. CDR3 size: 13 residues. Germline V gene lookup returns CDR1 LNHNV and CDR2 YYDKDF (reference sequence). V gave up 0 bases and J gave up 8 bases, with 10 bases separating them. DNA for the CDR3: TGTGCCACCAGCAGAGATAGGACGGGAGGCTACACCTTC. Protein product: CATSRDRTGGYTF. Looking up the rest from reference TRBV15 and TRBJ1-2 gives the full variable domain: DAMVIQNPRYQVTQFGKPVTLSCSQTLNHNVMYWYQQKSSQAPKLLFHYYDKDFNNEADTPDNFQSRRPNTSFCFLDIRSPGLGDTAMYLCATSRDRTGGYTFGSGTRLTVV.